Presented here are 4 T cell receptor beta chains from one specimen sequenced in a study of T cells in Graves' hyperthyroidism and ophthalmopathy. RNA transcripts gave rise to amplified TCR beta CDR3 regions. A first-round RT-PCR of the TCR CDR3 used the HTBI primer set. TCRdb re-analysed the multiplex PCR reads in MiXCR, keeping a single row per CDR3 protein. This table has about 510,000 distinct CDR3 sequences, around 50% appearing once. Sequences were obtained from peripheral blood or thyroid tissue (not recorded which). The receptors shown here come from an adult woman with Graves' disease, either hyperthyroidism or ophthalmopathy (not recorded which).

This clonotype was seen once. Since a much larger clone is just one base distant, this may be a read error. The rearrangement links TRBV9 to TRBJ1-4; D is uncertain. CDR3 length: 15 residues. Germline V lookup: CDR1 SGDLS, CDR2 YYNGEE. This chain's CDR3 is CAISGTPAANEKLFF. CDR3 DNA sequence: TGTGCCATCAGCGGAACCCCGGCGGCTAATGAAAAACTGTTTTTT.

This chain links TRBV7-2 with TRBJ1-2; D gene uncertain. Trimming left V 5 bases short and J 8 bases short, with 18 bases between. The germline V gene has CDR1 SGHTA and CDR2 FQGNSA. The CDR3 totals 14 residues. CDR3 coding DNA: TGTGCCAGCAGCCGCCGTGGAGGGCCGCAGGGCTACACCTTC. Protein sequence: CASSRRGGPQGYTF.

In this sample, this clonotype turned up once. The V gene is TRBV10-1, the J gene TRBJ2-5; 9 bases are a match to TRBD2. CDR3 length: 19 residues. V dropped 0 bases and J dropped 7; count of bases not matched to a gene: 18. Germline V lookup: CDR1 WNHNN, CDR2 SYGVQD (reference sequence). As DNA, the CDR3 is TGCGCCAGCAGTGAGTCCACGAGGGCTAGCGGGACGGGAAGATGGACCCAGTACTTC. Translated, it gives CASSESTRASGTGRWTQYF.

This clonotype was recorded at least ten times. The chain recombines TRBV12-3 or TRBV12-4 with TRBJ1-5, with TRBD1 matching over 8 bases. The CDR3 spans 14 residues. Losses at the gene ends were 6 bases for V and 5 bases for J; bases not matched to a gene: 6. CDR3: CASSPDRGHQPQHF. CDR3 coding DNA: TGTGCCAGCAGCCCCGACAGGGGTCATCAGCCCCAGCATTTT.